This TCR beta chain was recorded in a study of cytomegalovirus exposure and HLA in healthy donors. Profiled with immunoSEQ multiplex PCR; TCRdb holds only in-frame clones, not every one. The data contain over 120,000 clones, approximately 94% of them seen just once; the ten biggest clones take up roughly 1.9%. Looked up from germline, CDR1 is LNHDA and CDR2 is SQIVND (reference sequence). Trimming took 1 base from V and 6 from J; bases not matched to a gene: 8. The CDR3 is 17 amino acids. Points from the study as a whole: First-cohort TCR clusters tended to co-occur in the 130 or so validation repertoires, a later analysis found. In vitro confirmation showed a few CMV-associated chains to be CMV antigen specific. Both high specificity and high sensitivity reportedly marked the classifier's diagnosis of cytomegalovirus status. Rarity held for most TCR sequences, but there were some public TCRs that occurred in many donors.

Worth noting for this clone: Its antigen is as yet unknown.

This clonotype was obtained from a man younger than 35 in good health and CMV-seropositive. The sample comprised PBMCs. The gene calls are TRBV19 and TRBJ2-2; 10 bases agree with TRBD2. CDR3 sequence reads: CASSIVGLAGDAGELFF. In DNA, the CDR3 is TGTGCCAGTAGTATAGTAGGCCTAGCGGGAGACGCCGGGGAGCTGTTTTTT.